This T cell receptor beta chain was identified during a study of pediatric ulcerative colitis. Trimming stripped 2 bases from V and 7 bases from J, with 18 bases between. CDR1 is MNHNS and CDR2 is SASEGT in the germline V gene. This CDR3 region has 16 residues. Overall study findings and caveats: Ulcerative colitis patients shared more blood-rectal clones than controls.

Generated by immunoSEQ multiplex PCR, the TCRdb table keeps only in-frame clones and is missing some. The sample records about 36,000 clones, over 80% being singletons. With regard to this clone: Its antigen is unidentified.

The receptor comes from a girl aged 5 to 17 with moderate ulcerative colitis. The chain joins TRBV6-1 to TRBJ1-5, with D perhaps TRBD1 (5 bases). The material sequenced was blood. The CDR3 is CASSELGFGGTQPQHF. The CDR3 DNA reads as TGTGCCAGCAGTGAATTGGGATTTGGAGGGACCCAGCCCCAGCATTTT.